This section outlines one T cell receptor (beta chain) sequence together with its context. This sample is drawn from a study of resident and recirculating memory T cells in vitiligo. The CDR3 runs to 17 residues. The germline V gene encodes CDR1 KGHSH and CDR2 LQKENI. V trimming: 3 bases; J trimming: 5 bases; junction bases outside the gene matches: 8. Clones were read by immunoSEQ multiplex PCR, and TCRdb kept only the in-frame ones, dropping some. Of roughly 40,000 clones in the sample, around 90% were seen once. This chain uses TRBV18 with TRBJ2-3, with TRBD2 matching 13 bases. The sample consisted of blood. The sequence came from a male donor with vitiligo. The DNA for the CDR3 is TGTGCCAGCTCACCGGTGACTAGCGGGGGGACGAGAGATACGCAGTATTTT. Translating gives CASSPVTSGGTRDTQYF. Complete variable domain (other parts from reference TRBV18 and TRBJ2-3): NAGVMQNPRHLVRRRGQEARLRCSPMKGHSHVYWYRQLPEEGLKFMVYLQKENIIDESGMPKERFSAEFPKEGPSILRIQQVVRGDSAAYFCASSPVTSGGTRDTQYFGPGTRLTVL.